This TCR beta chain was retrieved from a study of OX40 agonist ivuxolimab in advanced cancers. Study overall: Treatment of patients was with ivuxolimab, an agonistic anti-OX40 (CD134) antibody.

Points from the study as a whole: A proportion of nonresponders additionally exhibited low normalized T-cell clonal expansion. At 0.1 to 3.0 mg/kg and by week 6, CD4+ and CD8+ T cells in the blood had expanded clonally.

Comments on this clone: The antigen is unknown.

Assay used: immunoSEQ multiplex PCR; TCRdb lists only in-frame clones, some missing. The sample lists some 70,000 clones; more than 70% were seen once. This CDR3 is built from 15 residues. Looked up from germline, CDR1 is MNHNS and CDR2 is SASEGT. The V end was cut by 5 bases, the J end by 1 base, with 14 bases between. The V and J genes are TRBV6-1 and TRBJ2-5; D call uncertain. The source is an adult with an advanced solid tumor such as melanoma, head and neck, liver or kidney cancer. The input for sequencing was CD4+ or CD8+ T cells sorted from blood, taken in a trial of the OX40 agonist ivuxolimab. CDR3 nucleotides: TGTGCCAGCAGTATAATGGTCGCGTTCCAAGAGACCCAGTACTTC. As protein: CASSIMVAFQETQYF.